Shown below are 3 T cell receptor beta chains from a single sample sequenced in a study of T cell repertoires in cytomegalovirus infection. Their target antigens are unknown. TCRdb independently ran MiXCR on the reads; one entry per CDR3 protein. The sample yields a few hundred thousand distinct CDR3 sequences, around 40% seen once. This material consisted of cultured PBMCs, taken from culture after CMV antigen stimulation. The receptors shown here come from a human donor in good health (CMV status not recorded). Some clones in this sample may be carry-over from other donors' samples.

This chain joins TRBV24-1 and TRBJ2-5; D is perhaps TRBD1 (7 bases). CDR3 length equals 19 residues. Between the trimmed V and J ends, which lost 1 base and 2 bases, there was a span of 22 bases. The germline V gene has CDR1 KGHDR and CDR2 SFDVKD. CDR3 residues: CATSDFHLDLSGGQETQYF. In DNA form, the CDR3 reads TGTGCCACCAGTGATTTCCATCTTGACCTTTCAGGGGGGCAAGAGACCCAGTACTTC.

This clonotype was counted only a few times. The V call is TRBV7-2, the J call TRBJ2-3; tentative D call: TRBD2 (7 bases). In germline, CDR1 is SGHTA, CDR2 FQGNSA. CDR3 length equals 15 residues. The ends were cut back, 4 bases at V and 1 base at J, with 12 bases in the middle. The CDR3 region is CASSWGGAGTDTQYF. The CDR3, as DNA: TGTGCCAGCAGCTGGGGGGGGGCGGGCACAGATACGCAGTATTTT.

The chain couples TRBV7-8 to TRBJ2-7, with D perhaps given as TRBD1 or TRBD2 (5 bases each). This CDR3 comprises 13 residues. Germline CDR1 and CDR2: SGHVS and FQNEAQ. V shed 1 base and J shed 8 bases, with 12 bases lying between them. The CDR3 DNA sequence: TGTGCCAGCAGCTTAGACGGGGACGCCAAGCAGTACTTC. It translates to CASSLDGDAKQYF.